The 25 T cell receptor beta chains below all came from one sample that was sequenced in a study of shared T cell receptors in the human thymus. The protocol was immunoSEQ multiplex PCR, while the TCRdb copy is restricted to in-frame clones and leaves out a portion. The data contain 55,000 to 75,000 clones, roughly 95% of them singletons. The sample consisted of thymocytes. The receptor source for this set is a human donor.

V is TRBV6-1 and J is TRBJ2-1; 10 positions match TRBD2. The CDR3 contains 13 residues. Germline lookup yields CDR1 MNHNS and CDR2 SASEGT. V lost 6 bases to trimming and J lost 8 bases; unmatched junction nucleotides: 4. The CDR3 DNA is TGTGCCAGCAGCAGCGGGGGGGGCGATGAGCAGTTCTTC. It is translated as CASSSGGGDEQFF.

V and J are TRBV2 and TRBJ1-4, with unresolved D. This CDR3 is built from 14 residues. Trimming removed 0 bases at V and 7 bases at J, with 9 bases between. CDR1 and CDR2 from the germline V gene are SNHLY and FYNNEI. The DNA for the CDR3 is TGTGCCAGCAGTGAAGCCGGTCGGGGTGAAAAACTGTTTTTT. Its translation: CASSEAGRGEKLFF.

The chain links TRBV5-1 to TRBJ2-6, with D hard to call. With 2 bases removed from V and 0 bases from J, the gap between germline ends came to 18 bases. This CDR3 contains 19 residues. Germline loops: CDR1 SGHRS, CDR2 YFSETQ. This CDR3 is CASSFLRPGSSSGANVLTF. The CDR3 DNA is TGCGCCAGCAGCTTTCTCCGCCCAGGTTCCAGCTCTGGGGCCAACGTCCTGACTTTC.

The rearrangement joins TRBV4-1 to TRBJ2-1, with TRBD2 matching over 7 bases. There are 19 residues in the CDR3. From germline, CDR1 is MGHRA and CDR2 YSYEKL. The junction had 17 bases not matched to a gene; V was cut back by 2 bases and J by 4 bases. CDR3 bases: TGCGCCAGCAGCCAACATCCACCAACCTCTAGCGGAATATACAATGAGCAGTTCTTC. It translates to CASSQHPPTSSGIYNEQFF.

The chain uses TRBV14 and TRBJ1-1; TRBD1 is a possible D gene (6 bases). The CDR3 length is 16 residues. In germline, CDR1 is SGHDN, CDR2 FVKESK. Trimming left V 0 bases short and J 8 bases short, with 19 bases between. The CDR3 DNA reads as TGTGCCAGCAGCCAAGATGGGCCAGGGGTGGTCGGCGAAGCTTTCTTT. Protein: CASSQDGPGVVGEAFF.

The rearrangement joins TRBV5-6 to TRBJ2-3; D not resolved. CDR1 is SGHDT and CDR2 is YYEEEE in the germline V gene. The CDR3 totals 13 residues. Trimming shortened V by 2 bases and J by 1 base, and 5 bases separated the two germline ends. CDR3 amino acids: CASSFIRTDTQYF. The CDR3 DNA reads TGTGCCAGCAGCTTTATCCGCACAGATACGCAGTATTTT.

This clone was found once. The chain is built from TRBV19 and TRBJ2-2, with unresolved D. V was shortened by 7 bases and J by 1 base, with 4 bases between the two germline ends. Germline values: CDR1 LNHDA, CDR2 SQIVND (reference sequence). CDR3 length equals 12 residues. CDR3 in DNA: TGTGCCAGTACGGTGAACACCGGGGAGCTGTTTTTT. It translates to CASTVNTGELFF.

This clone was observed a few times. This chain links TRBV7-9 with TRBJ1-1; TRBD1 matches at 7 bases. Germline CDR1 SEHNR, CDR2 FQNEAQ (reference sequence). V trimming: 5 bases; J trimming: 6 bases; junction bases outside the gene matches: 9. The CDR3 loop spans 14 amino acids. This CDR3 reads CASSPMGQKAEAFF. The DNA for the CDR3 is TGTGCCAGCAGCCCGATGGGACAGAAGGCTGAAGCTTTCTTT.

The CDR3 reads CASTNTYEQYF. CDR3 coding DNA: TGTGCCAGCACAAATACCTACGAGCAGTACTTC. The chain employs TRBV28 and TRBJ2-7; D gene uncertain. CDR3 length equals 11 residues. Deletions cut 7 bases from V and 2 bases from J, with 6 bases between. Germline-derived CDR1 and CDR2 are MDHEN and SYDVKM.

The chain couples TRBV28 to TRBJ2-7; TRBD1 aligns across 8 bases. CDR1 is MDHEN, CDR2 SYDVKM, per germline. CDR3 size: 16 residues. J gave up 4 bases and V 6 bases, and 14 bases lay outside the gene matches. CDR3 bases: TGTGCCAGCAGCAAAGGAGGGGACAGGAGGATATACGAGCAGTACTTC. It translates to CASSKGGDRRIYEQYF.

This clone was detected a few times. The gene calls are TRBV18 and TRBJ1-5; 9 nucleotides match TRBD1. Losses at the gene ends were 5 bases for V and 2 bases for J; bases not matched to a gene: 7. The CDR3 sequence is 16 residues long. Per the germline V gene, CDR1 is KGHSH and CDR2 is LQKENI. The CDR3 DNA sequence: TGTGCCAGCTCAGCACATCGGACAGGGGGCAATCAGCCCCAGCATTTT. Translating gives CASSAHRTGGNQPQHF.

DNA for the CDR3: TGTGCCCAGGGGCCCGTTGGCGGCTACACCTTC. Its protein is CAQGPVGGYTF. The chain recombines TRBV21-1 with TRBJ1-2; the table's D call of TRBD1 was not tested on the DNA. TRBV21-1 is annotated as a pseudogene. This CDR3 comprises 11 residues.

The chain combines TRBV2 with TRBJ1-5; D ambiguous. Deletions cut 0 bases from V and 0 bases from J, with 9 bases between. The germline V gene encodes CDR1 SNHLY and CDR2 FYNNEI. This CDR3 region has 16 residues. Here the CDR3 DNA reads TGTGCCAGCAGTGAAGCAAGTGTCACTAGCAATCAGCCCCAGCATTTT. Protein sequence: CASSEASVTSNQPQHF.

The CDR3 nucleotides are TGTGCCAGCAGCCGGGACGGAGGCAATCAGCCCCAGCATTTT. It yields the protein CASSRDGGNQPQHF. The J gene is TRBJ1-5, the V gene TRBV4-2; perhaps TRBD1 as D (5 bases). Germline loops: CDR1 LGHNA, CDR2 YNFKEQ. The CDR3 length is 14 residues. Between the trimmed V and J ends, which lost 4 bases and 2 bases, there was a span of 9 bases.

The rearrangement uses TRBV7-2 and TRBJ2-3; no clear D. Trimming left V 6 bases short and J 2 bases short, with 3 bases between. Germline CDR1 SGHTA, CDR2 FQGNSA. The CDR3 is 11 residues long. CDR3 residues: CASRITDTQYF. The CDR3 DNA follows: TGTGCCAGCAGAATCACAGATACGCAGTATTTT. Full variable domain (remainder filled in from reference TRBV7-2 and TRBJ2-3): GAGVSQSPSNKVTEKGKDVELRCDPISGHTALYWYRQSLGQGLEFLIYFQGNSAPDKSGLPSDRFSAERTGGSVSTLTIQRTQQEDSAVYLCASRITDTQYFGPGTRLTVL.

The chain carries TRBV5-8 and TRBJ1-5; TRBD1 matches at 12 bases. CDR3 size: 19 residues. V lost 2 bases and J lost 3; bases outside the gene matches: 12. Germline loops: CDR1 SGHTS, CDR2 YDEGEE. The CDR3 loop is CASSFRDRGLWSDNQPQHF. CDR3 bases: TGTGCCAGCAGCTTCCGGGACAGGGGGCTCTGGAGTGACAATCAGCCCCAGCATTTT.

The chain recombines TRBV10-3 with TRBJ2-5, with D possibly TRBD2 on 6 matching bases. CDR3 length: 19 amino acids. V lost 1 base, J lost 3 bases, and 24 bases lay in between. Germline assignment: CDR1 ENHRY and CDR2 SYGVKD. Here the CDR3 DNA reads TGTGCCATCAGTGAGTTACCATGGGGCGGGGAGTACTATAAAGAGACCCAGTACTTC. This translates into CAISELPWGGEYYKETQYF.

V and J are TRBV5-1 and TRBJ1-1; D is perhaps TRBD1 (6 bases). Germline V lookup: CDR1 SGHRS, CDR2 YFSETQ. V was pared by 0 bases and J by 11 bases, with 14 bases between. This CDR3 spans 13 amino acids. The CDR3 loop is CASSLAGDRWAFF. In nucleotides, the CDR3 is TGCGCCAGCAGCTTGGCCGGTGACAGGTGGGCTTTCTTT.

This clone has only one observation. The chain links TRBV9 to TRBJ1-2, with 9 bases that match TRBD1. CDR3 length: 18 residues. Germline CDR1 is SGDLS and CDR2 is YYNGEE. Trimming cost V 0 bases and J 5 bases; bases outside gene matches: 14. In DNA form, the CDR3 reads TGTGCCAGCAGCGTAGATGCGTTGGGGGACAGGGAAACATATGGCTACACCTTC. This codes for CASSVDALGDRETYGYTF.

This CDR3 reads CASSLSFDSYEQYF. CDR3 DNA: TGCGCCAGCAGCTTGTCTTTCGACAGCTACGAGCAGTACTTC. V is TRBV5-1 and J is TRBJ2-7; D is perhaps TRBD1 (5 bases). The CDR3 consists of 14 residues. Trimming took 1 base from V and 3 from J, leaving 11 bases between them. Germline CDR1 reads SGHRS; CDR2 reads YFSETQ. Combining the CDR3 with reference TRBV5-1 and TRBJ2-7 gives the whole variable domain KAGVTQTPRYLIKTRGQQVTLSCSPISGHRSVSWYQQTPGQGLQFLFEYFSETQRNKGNFPGRFSGRQFSNSRSEMNVSTLELGDSALYLCASSLSFDSYEQYFGPGTRLTVT.

Comment on this clone: Germline and junction disagree at one end, which may indicate a read error. At the DNA level, this CDR3 is encoded by other sequences in the same sample as well. The V call is TRBV29-1, the J call TRBJ1-4; a weak D match, TRBD1 (5 bases). Germline V gene sequence: CDR1 SQVTM, CDR2 ANQGSEA. There are 13 residues in the CDR3. The CDR3 sequence is CSVGEIIGEKLFF. DNA of the CDR3: TGTAGCGTGGGGGAAATAATTGGGGAAAAACTGTTTTTT.

The genes are TRBV18 and TRBJ2-5; 11 nucleotides agree with TRBD2. The germline V gene has CDR1 KGHSH and CDR2 LQKENI. V trimming: 2 bases; J trimming: 5 bases; junction bases outside the gene matches: 4. CDR3 size: 15 residues. This CDR3 reads CASSPVAGGLETQYF. CDR3 coding DNA: TGTGCCAGCTCACCAGTAGCGGGGGGGCTTGAGACCCAGTACTTC.

This chain's CDR3 is CASSPSGDQPQHF. DNA for the CDR3: TGTGCCAGCAGCCCTTCAGGCGATCAGCCCCAGCATTTT. The chain joins TRBV27 to TRBJ1-5; D is undetermined. The V gene's germline CDR1 is MNHEY and CDR2 SMNVEV (reference sequence). The CDR3 has 13 residues. With 6 bases removed from V and 5 bases from J, the gap between germline ends came to 11 bases.

The chain uses TRBV27 and TRBJ1-5, with a tentative D call TRBD1 (6 bases). Germline V CDR1 and CDR2: MNHEY, SMNVEV (reference sequence). V lost 5 bases to trimming and J lost 0 bases, with 14 bases between them. The CDR3 loop spans 16 amino acids. In nucleotides, the CDR3 is TGTGCCAGCAGTCGGTCAGGGGCCTTTAGCAATCAGCCCCAGCATTTT. Translated, it gives CASSRSGAFSNQPQHF.

CDR3 in DNA: TGTGCCAGCAGCTTACATAGCGGACCGAACACCGGGGAGCTGTTTTTT. It specifies CASSLHSGPNTGELFF. V is TRBV7-2 and J is TRBJ2-2, with D tentatively TRBD2 (6 bases). The V and J ends lost 2 bases and 0 bases respectively, with 10 bases between them. CDR1 SGHTA and CDR2 FQGNSA come from the germline V gene. The CDR3 loop spans 16 amino acids.